A selection of T cell receptor beta chains follows, all from one sample in a study of T cells expressing NK-cell markers. After re-calling the 5' RACE reads, TCRdb lists one entry per CDR3 protein, DNA absent. Here the sample table reports a few hundred thousand distinct CDR3 sequences. The sequenced sample consisted of blood T cells: a sorted CD56 or NKG2C T cell subset, CD4+ or CD8+ T cells, or bulk PBMC T cells (not recorded which). The receptors here all came from a young man in good health. The CDR3 runs from the conserved cysteine through the conserved F or W.

>TRBJ2-5|TRBV14|16
CASSQKASGPQETQYF
>TRBJ2-3|TRBV29-1|13
CSVVEHYGDTQYF
>TRBJ2-2|TRBV4-3|16
CASSPPGGANTGELFF
>TRBJ2-1|TRBV5-1|15
CASSLEAGGFNEQFF
>TRBJ2-7|TRBV20-1|14
CSARATSGRSEQYF
>TRBJ1-1|TRBV27|13
CASSPRQGSEAFF
>TRBJ2-5|TRBV18|16
CASSPRSSGAEGTQYF
>TRBJ2-2|TRBV5-6|14
CASKPRARTGELFF
>TRBJ2-1|TRBV5-1|19
CASSLAERILAGSYNEQFF
>TRBJ2-1|TRBV7-8|14
CASSLGWELNEQFF
>TRBJ2-5|TRBV2|15
CASSESGGRQETQYF
>TRBJ2-7|TRBV9|14
CASSPGQAAYEQYF
>TRBJ1-1|TRBV2|11
CASSALSEAFF
>TRBJ2-7|TRBV20-1|15
CSALTWDSRIYEQYF
>TRBJ2-1|TRBV4-3|15
CASSQGAGGYYEQFF
>TRBJ2-1|TRBV11-2|13
CASSTTYDNEQFF
>TRBJ2-3|TRBV20-1|11
CSVYGGDTQYF
>TRBJ2-7|TRBV12-3/TRBV12-4|14
CASSPGTVIGEQYF
>TRBJ2-5|TRBV11-2|18
CASSLGALAGPGGETQYF
>TRBJ2-3|TRBV6-1|14
CASSEVGLGGTQYF
>TRBJ2-7|TRBV7-6|14
CASSQGQETYEQYF
>TRBJ1-4|TRBV12-3/TRBV12-4|15
CASSSLRGGEEKLFF
>TRBJ2-1|TRBV24-1|17
CATSDRLSRQGSDEQFF
>TRBJ1-1|TRBV12-3/TRBV12-4|16
CASSFAGTGPNTEAFF
>TRBJ2-2|TRBV30|15
CAWSSGAFLTGELFF
>TRBJ1-3|TRBV2|16
CASSERQSTRGNTIYF
>TRBJ1-2|TRBV2|17
CASSVASRGAGLGGYTF
>TRBJ2-7|TRBV28|14
CASSLEVSSYEQYF
>TRBJ2-4|TRBV20-1|13
CSAPPGTENIQYF
>TRBJ2-7|TRBV5-6|14
CASSPGHMGVTKDF
>TRBJ1-2|TRBV10-3|13
CATRTRANYGYTF
>TRBJ2-1|TRBV12-3/TRBV12-4|15
CASSSPRRPNNEQFF
>TRBJ2-5|TRBV7-2|13
CASSSDRKETQYF
>TRBJ2-3|TRBV25-1|13
CASSDSPVDTQYF
>TRBJ2-1|TRBV20-1|15
CSARSGTSPYNEQFF
>TRBJ2-7|TRBV20-1|17
CSASEGLAGARLNEQYF
>TRBJ2-6|TRBV9|14
CASSVYSGANVLTF
>TRBJ1-1|TRBV7-9|13
CASSLALNTEAFF
>TRBJ2-2|TRBV6-1|17
CASSGGGAAIITGELFF
>TRBJ2-2|TRBV5-1|15
CASLQGASTTGELFF
>TRBJ2-3|TRBV12-3/TRBV12-4|14
CASSDRANSDTQYF
>TRBJ2-1|TRBV5-1|12
CASSFQGGEQFF
>TRBJ2-1|TRBV24-1|16
CATSDFRQGSYNEQFF
>TRBJ2-7|TRBV7-8|15
CASSLSGRTSYEQYF
>TRBJ2-1|TRBV6-1|17
CASSRITGRTAGNEQFF